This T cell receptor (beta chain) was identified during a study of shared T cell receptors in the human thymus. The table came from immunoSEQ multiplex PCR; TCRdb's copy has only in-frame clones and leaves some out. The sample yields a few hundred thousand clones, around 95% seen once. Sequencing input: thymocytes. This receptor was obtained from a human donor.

CDR3 sequence: CASSGDRAYRETQYF. The CDR3 coding sequence is TGTGCCAGCAGTGGGGACAGGGCGTACAGAGAGACCCAGTACTTC. The chain carries TRBV6-1 and TRBJ2-5; 9 bases line up with TRBD1. The CDR3 sequence is 15 residues long. V gave up 4 bases and J gave up 4 bases; unmatched junction bases: 7. Germline V CDR1 and CDR2: MNHNS, SASEGT.